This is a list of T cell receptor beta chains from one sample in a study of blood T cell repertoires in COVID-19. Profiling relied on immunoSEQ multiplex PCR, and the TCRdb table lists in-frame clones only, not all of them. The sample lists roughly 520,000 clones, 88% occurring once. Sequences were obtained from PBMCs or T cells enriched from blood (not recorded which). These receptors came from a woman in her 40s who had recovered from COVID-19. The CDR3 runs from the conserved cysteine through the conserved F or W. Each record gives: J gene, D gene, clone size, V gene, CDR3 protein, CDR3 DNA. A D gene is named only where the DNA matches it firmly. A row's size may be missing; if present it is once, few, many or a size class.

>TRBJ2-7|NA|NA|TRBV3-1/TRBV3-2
CASSLPQGSSEQYF
TGTGCCAGCAGCCTCCCCCAGGGGTCCTCCGAGCAGTACTTC
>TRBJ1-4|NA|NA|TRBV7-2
CASSFSTPEKLFF
TGTGCCAGCAGCTTCTCTACCCCGGAAAAACTGTTTTTT
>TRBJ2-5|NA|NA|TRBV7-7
CASSLEWRREETQYF
TGTGCTAGCAGCTTAGAATGGCGGAGGGAAGAGACCCAGTACTTC
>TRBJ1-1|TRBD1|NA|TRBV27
CASSPSQGDTNTEAFF
TGTGCCAGCAGTCCGTCACAGGGGGACACGAACACTGAAGCTTTCTTT
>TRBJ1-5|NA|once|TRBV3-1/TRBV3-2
CASSLRGPNQPQHF
TGTGCCAGCAGCCTAAGGGGCCCGAATCAGCCCCAGCATTTT
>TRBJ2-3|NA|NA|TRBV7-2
CASSLDSDTDTQYF
TGTGCCAGCAGCTTGGACAGCGACACAGATACGCAGTATTTT
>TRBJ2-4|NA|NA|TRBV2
CASSEKVRRAKNIQYF
TGTGCCAGCAGTGAAAAGGTCAGGCGAGCCAAAAACATTCAGTACTTC
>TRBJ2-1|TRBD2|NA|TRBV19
CASKAGEGLRVEQFF
TGTGCCAGTAAGGCGGGAGAGGGGTTGCGGGTTGAGCAGTTCTTC
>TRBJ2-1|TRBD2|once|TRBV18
CASSLWTRGPYNEQFF
TGTGCCAGCTCACTCTGGACTAGGGGCCCATACAATGAGCAGTTCTTC
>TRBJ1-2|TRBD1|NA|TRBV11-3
CASSSRLRTGPNYGYTF
TGTGCCAGCAGCTCCAGACTAAGGACAGGGCCTAACTATGGCTACACCTTC